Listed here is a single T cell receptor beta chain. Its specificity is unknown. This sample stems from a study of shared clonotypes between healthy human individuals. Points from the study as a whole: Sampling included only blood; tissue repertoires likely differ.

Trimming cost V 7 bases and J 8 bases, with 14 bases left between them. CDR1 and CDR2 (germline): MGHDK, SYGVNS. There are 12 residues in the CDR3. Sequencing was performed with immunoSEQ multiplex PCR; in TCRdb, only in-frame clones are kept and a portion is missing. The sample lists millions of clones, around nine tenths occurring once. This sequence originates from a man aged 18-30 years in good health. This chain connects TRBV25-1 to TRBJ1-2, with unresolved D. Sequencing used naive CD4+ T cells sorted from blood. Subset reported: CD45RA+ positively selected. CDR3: CASNTPGGGYTF. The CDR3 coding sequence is TGTGCCAGCAATACCCCAGGCGGCGGCTACACCTTC.